The T cell receptor (beta chain) under discussion was sequenced for a study of blood T cell repertoires in COVID-19. Across the study: Acute and convalescent COVID-19 samples came from the United States, Italy and Spain. PBMCs, B-cell-depleted T cells, or T cells were the source of the cDNA or gDNA that made up the material.

The assay was immunoSEQ multiplex PCR, and TCRdb's table has in-frame clones only and misses some. The sample contains about 140,000 clones, 80% to 85% of which appear only once. This CDR3 has 15 amino acids. Germline lookup yields CDR1 MNHEY and CDR2 SMNVEV (reference sequence). Trimming shortened V by 5 bases and J by 5 bases, and 18 bases separated the two germline ends. The sequenced sample was peripheral blood. The TCR sequence derives from an elderly woman with acute or convalescent COVID-19. J is TRBJ1-2 and V is TRBV27, with D maybe TRBD1 (6 bases). In nucleotides, the CDR3 is TGTGCCAGCAGTCCAAGACAGGTCTATGTTTATGGCTACACCTTC. Translation gives CASSPRQVYVYGYTF.